The clone carrying this TCR beta chain was observed a single time. Its specificity is not known. Germline-derived CDR1 and CDR2 are SGDLS and YYNGEE. The CDR3 covers 16 residues. The V and J ends lost 5 bases and 9 bases respectively, with 26 bases between them. Profiles of TCR beta VDJ and CDR3 were generated from a genomic DNA template. TCRdb independently ran MiXCR on the reads; one entry per CDR3 protein. The sample contains a few hundred thousand distinct CDR3 sequences, less than 85% of which appear only once. Individuals selected for sequencing had exhibited CD8+CD57+ cell expansion on flow cytometry. Severe acquired aplastic anemia was present in all patients. The blood sampling took place in patients who had so far received no therapy. This sample was included in a study of CD8+CD57+ T cells in acquired aplastic anemia. Study background: DNA from sorted CD4+ and CD8+ cells averaged around 3.2 ug. Broader study findings: Roughly 30 sequences, all CD8+ CDR3, were shared between patients and controls.

This chain links TRBV9 with TRBJ1-2, with a tentative D call TRBD1 (6 bases). The TCR originated in a human donor with aplastic anemia. Sequencing was performed on sorted CD4+, CD8+, or CD8+CD57+ T cells (not recorded which) from PBMCs. The CDR3 is CASSYASGGATDSYTF. CDR3 nucleotides: TGTGCCAGCAGTTACGCTAGCGGGGGGGCCACAGATAGCTACACCTTC. Supplemented by reference TRBV9 and TRBJ1-2, the full variable domain reads DSGVTQTPKHLITATGQRVTLRCSPRSGDLSVYWYQQSLDQGLQFLIQYYNGEERAKGNILERFSAQQFPDLHSELNLSSLELGDSALYFCASSYASGGATDSYTFGSGTRLTVV.